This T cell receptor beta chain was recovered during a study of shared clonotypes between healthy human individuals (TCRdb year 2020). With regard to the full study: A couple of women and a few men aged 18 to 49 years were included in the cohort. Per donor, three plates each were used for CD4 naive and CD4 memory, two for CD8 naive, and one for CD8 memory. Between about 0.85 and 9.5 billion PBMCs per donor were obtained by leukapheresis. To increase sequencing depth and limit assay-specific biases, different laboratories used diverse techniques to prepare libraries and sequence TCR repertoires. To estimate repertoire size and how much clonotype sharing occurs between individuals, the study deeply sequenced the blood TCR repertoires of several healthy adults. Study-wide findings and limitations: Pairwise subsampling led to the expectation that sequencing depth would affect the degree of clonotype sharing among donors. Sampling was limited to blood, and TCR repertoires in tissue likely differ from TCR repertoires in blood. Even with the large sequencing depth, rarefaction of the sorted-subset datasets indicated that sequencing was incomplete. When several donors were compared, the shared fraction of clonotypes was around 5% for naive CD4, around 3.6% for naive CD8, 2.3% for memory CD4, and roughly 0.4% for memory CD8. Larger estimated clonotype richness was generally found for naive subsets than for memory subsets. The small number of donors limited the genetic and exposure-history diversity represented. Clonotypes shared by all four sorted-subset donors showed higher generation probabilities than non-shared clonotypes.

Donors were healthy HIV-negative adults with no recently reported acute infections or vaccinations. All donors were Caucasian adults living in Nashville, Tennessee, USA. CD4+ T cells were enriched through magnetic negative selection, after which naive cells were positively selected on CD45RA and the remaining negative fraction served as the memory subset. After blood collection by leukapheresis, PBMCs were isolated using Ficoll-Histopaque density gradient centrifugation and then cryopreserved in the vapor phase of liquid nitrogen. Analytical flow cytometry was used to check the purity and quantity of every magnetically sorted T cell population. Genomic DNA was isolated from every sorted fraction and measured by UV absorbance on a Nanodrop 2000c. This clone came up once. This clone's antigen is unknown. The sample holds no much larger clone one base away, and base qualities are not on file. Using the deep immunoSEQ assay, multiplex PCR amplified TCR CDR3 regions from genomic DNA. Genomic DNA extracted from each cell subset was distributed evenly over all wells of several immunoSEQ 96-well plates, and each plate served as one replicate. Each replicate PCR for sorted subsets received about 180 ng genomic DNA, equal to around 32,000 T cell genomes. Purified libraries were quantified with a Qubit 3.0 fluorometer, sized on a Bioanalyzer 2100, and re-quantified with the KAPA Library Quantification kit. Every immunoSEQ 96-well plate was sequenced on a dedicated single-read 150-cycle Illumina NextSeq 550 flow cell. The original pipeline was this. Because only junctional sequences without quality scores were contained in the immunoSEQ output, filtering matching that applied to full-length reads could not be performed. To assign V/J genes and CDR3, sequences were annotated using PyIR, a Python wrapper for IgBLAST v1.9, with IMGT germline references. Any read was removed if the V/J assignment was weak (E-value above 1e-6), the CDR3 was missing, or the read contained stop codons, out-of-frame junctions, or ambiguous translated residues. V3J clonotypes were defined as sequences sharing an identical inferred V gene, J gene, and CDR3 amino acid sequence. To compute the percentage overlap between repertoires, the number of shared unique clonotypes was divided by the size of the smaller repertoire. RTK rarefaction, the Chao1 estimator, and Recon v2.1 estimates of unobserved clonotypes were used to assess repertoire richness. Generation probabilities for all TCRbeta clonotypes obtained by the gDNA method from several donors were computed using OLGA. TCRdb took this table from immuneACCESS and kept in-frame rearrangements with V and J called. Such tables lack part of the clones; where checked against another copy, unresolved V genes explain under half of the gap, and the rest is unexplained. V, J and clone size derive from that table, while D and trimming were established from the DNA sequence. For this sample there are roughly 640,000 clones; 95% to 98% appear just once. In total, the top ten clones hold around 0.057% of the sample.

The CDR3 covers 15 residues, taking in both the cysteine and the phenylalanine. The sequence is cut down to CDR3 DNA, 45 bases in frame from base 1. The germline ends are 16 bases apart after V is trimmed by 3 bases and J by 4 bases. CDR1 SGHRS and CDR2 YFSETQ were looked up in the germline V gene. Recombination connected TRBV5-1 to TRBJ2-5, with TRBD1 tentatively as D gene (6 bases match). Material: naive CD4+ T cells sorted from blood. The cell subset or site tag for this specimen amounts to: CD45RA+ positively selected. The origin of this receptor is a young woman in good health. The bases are TGCGCCAGCAGCTCGACACTGACAGGATCAGAGACCCAGTACTTC. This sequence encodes CASSSTLTGSETQYF.